The 18 T cell receptor beta chains below were found in one sample sequenced in a study of cytomegalovirus exposure and HLA in healthy donors. Primers for the PCR totalled 60 Vbeta and 13 Jbeta. Profiled with immunoSEQ multiplex PCR; TCRdb holds only in-frame clones, not every one. There are about 140,000 clones in the sample; 60% to 80% occur only once, and 1.5% to 2% lies in the top ten. The sequencing sample was made of PBMCs. All receptors derive from a woman under 40 in good health and CMV-seronegative.

This chain links TRBV11-2 with TRBJ1-1; D is undetermined. Germline V CDR1 and CDR2: SGHAT, FQNNGV. The CDR3 contains 11 residues. Trimming took off 6 bases at V and 1 base at J, with 3 bases between the two ends. The DNA of the CDR3 is TGTGCCAGCAGACAGAACACTGAAGCTTTCTTT. It specifies CASRQNTEAFF.

The V gene is TRBV9, the J gene TRBJ1-5; D possibly corresponds to TRBD1 (6 bases). V lost 3 bases to trimming and J lost 3 bases, with 13 bases between them. The CDR3 is 15 residues long. Per germline, CDR1 SGDLS and CDR2 YYNGEE. CDR3 region: CASSASQGNNQPQHF. The CDR3 coding sequence is TGTGCCAGCAGCGCGTCACAGGGTAACAATCAGCCCCAGCATTTT. Filled out from reference TRBV9 and TRBJ1-5, the complete variable domain reads DSGVTQTPKHLITATGQRVTLRCSPRSGDLSVYWYQQSLDQGLQFLIQYYNGEERAKGNILERFSAQQFPDLHSELNLSSLELGDSALYFCASSASQGNNQPQHFGDGTRLSIL.

This chain connects TRBV29-1 to TRBJ2-7; the match to TRBD1 covers 7 bases. The CDR3 loop spans 12 amino acids. With V trimmed by 4 bases and J by 3 bases, 3 bases remained unmatched. Germline V gene sequence: CDR1 SQVTM, CDR2 ANQGSEA. DNA of the CDR3: TGCAGCGTTGGACAGGGTAACTACGAGCAGTACTTC. Its translation: CSVGQGNYEQYF.

This chain links TRBV27 with TRBJ1-2; D not resolved. V dropped 6 bases and J dropped 5 bases, with 10 bases sitting between them. The CDR3 has 12 residues. CDR1 and CDR2 from the germline V gene are MNHEY and SMNVEV (reference sequence). CDR3 region: CASSQAGYGYTF. The CDR3 nucleotides are TGTGCCAGCAGCCAAGCAGGATATGGCTACACCTTC.

This rearrangement joins TRBV5-6 to TRBJ2-5, with 7 nucleotides matching TRBD2. This CDR3 is built from 14 residues. The germline V gene has CDR1 SGHDT and CDR2 YYEEEE. V shed 4 bases and J 5 bases; nucleotides not matched to a gene: 8. CDR3: CASSRTREGETQYF. In nucleotides, the CDR3 is TGTGCCAGCAGCCGGACTAGGGAGGGCGAGACCCAGTACTTC.

This clone has only a few counts. The V and J genes are TRBV27 and TRBJ2-3; TRBD1 matches at 9 bases. Trimming took 7 bases from V and 6 from J; bases not matched to a gene: 11. This CDR3 is built from 15 residues. Germline V gene sequence: CDR1 MNHEY, CDR2 SMNVEV (reference sequence). CDR3 amino acids: CASTIRQGVRDTQYF. DNA of the CDR3: TGTGCCAGCACGATTAGACAGGGGGTTAGGGATACGCAGTATTTT.

The chain is built from TRBV28 and TRBJ1-5, with D perhaps matching TRBD1 (5 bases). CDR3 length: 17 amino acids. Between the trimmed V and J ends, which lost 2 bases and 0 bases, there was a span of 14 bases. The germline V gene encodes CDR1 MDHEN and CDR2 SYDVKM. The CDR3 protein is CASSLTGAGYSNQPQHF. The CDR3 DNA reads TGTGCCAGCAGTTTAACCGGGGCGGGATATAGCAATCAGCCCCAGCATTTT.

V is TRBV9 and J is TRBJ2-7, with 8 bases identical to TRBD1. The V and J ends lost 4 bases and 5 bases, in that order; junction bases with no gene match: 8. CDR1 is SGDLS and CDR2 is YYNGEE in the germline V gene. The CDR3 spans 14 residues. The CDR3 coding sequence is TGTGCCAGCAGCTTCCGACAGGGGCGGAACGAGCAGTACGTC. Translation: CASSFRQGRNEQYV.

The CDR3 bases are TGCGCCAGCAGCTGGGGAAGGTCTAGCGGGAGTGATACGCAGTATTTT. Translation gives CASSWGRSSGSDTQYF. J is TRBJ2-3 and V is TRBV5-1, with 10 bases lining up with TRBD2. The CDR3 consists of 16 residues. V lost 3 bases and J lost 6; bases outside the gene matches: 10. CDR1 is SGHRS and CDR2 is YFSETQ in the germline V gene.

V usage is TRBV7-9 and J usage is TRBJ2-7, with D hard to call. With 1 base removed from V and 0 bases from J, the gap between germline ends came to 7 bases. The CDR3 has 14 amino acids. Germline V gene lookup returns CDR1 SEHNR and CDR2 FQNEAQ (reference sequence). CDR3 protein: CASSLDTVSYEQYF. The CDR3 region has the DNA TGTGCCAGCAGCTTAGATACAGTCTCCTACGAGCAGTACTTC.

The CDR3 loop reads CASRDRGSNEQFF. The CDR3 nucleotides read TGTGCCAGCAGGGACAGGGGCAGCAATGAGCAGTTCTTC. The chain uses TRBV11-3 and TRBJ2-1, with 9 nucleotides matching TRBD1. J was trimmed by 6 bases and V by 6 bases; bases with no gene match: 3. Germline V gene sequence: CDR1 SGHNT, CDR2 YENEEA. The CDR3 has 13 amino acids.

J is TRBJ2-3 and V is TRBV4-1; TRBD2 aligns across 12 bases. V trimming: 0 bases; J trimming: 5 bases; junction bases outside the gene matches: 6. The CDR3 contains 17 residues. Germline lookup yields CDR1 MGHRA and CDR2 YSYEKL. CDR3 region: CASSQDLTSGRKDTQYF. In DNA form, the CDR3 reads TGCGCCAGCAGCCAAGATCTAACTAGCGGGAGGAAAGATACGCAGTATTTT.

V is TRBV4-2 and J is TRBJ2-1; D is unresolved. The germline V gene encodes CDR1 LGHNA and CDR2 YNFKEQ. V shed 1 base and J shed 2 bases, with 9 bases lying between them. The CDR3 consists of 15 residues. CDR3 sequence reads: CASSQGGRTYNEQFF. The DNA for the CDR3 is TGTGCCAGCAGCCAAGGTGGCAGGACCTACAATGAGCAGTTCTTC.

The chain recombines TRBV11-2 with TRBJ2-3; possibly TRBD2 for D (5 bases). The V gene lost 5 bases and the J gene lost 6 bases, with 9 bases spanning the gap. The CDR3 loop spans 12 amino acids. Germline V gene sequence: CDR1 SGHAT, CDR2 FQNNGV. The CDR3 nucleotides are TGTGCCAGCAGCCGGGAACTCGATACGCAGTATTTT. It is translated as CASSRELDTQYF.

This clone occurred a few times. CDR3 region: CASTPWGQYNSPLHF. For the CDR3, the DNA is TGTGCCAGCACTCCCTGGGGACAGTATAATTCACCCCTCCACTTT. V is TRBV28 and J is TRBJ1-6; TRBD1 aligns across 7 bases. V shed 7 bases and J 4 bases; nucleotides not matched to a gene: 7. Germline V gene data show CDR1 as MDHEN and CDR2 as SYDVKM. This CDR3 region has 15 residues.

The rearrangement links TRBV9 to TRBJ2-5, with TRBD2 matching over 12 bases. Germline lookup yields CDR1 SGDLS and CDR2 YYNGEE. The CDR3 is 14 residues long. With 4 bases clipped from V and 5 bases from J, the junction kept 3 bases outside the gene matches. This chain's CDR3 is CASSLAGGGETQYF. The CDR3 nucleotides are TGTGCCAGCAGCCTAGCGGGAGGGGGGGAGACCCAGTACTTC.

The chain uses TRBV7-9 and TRBJ2-7; D might be TRBD2 (6 bases). The V gene lost 5 bases and the J gene lost 2 bases, with 19 bases spanning the gap. The CDR3 runs to 16 residues. Looked up from germline, CDR1 is SEHNR and CDR2 is FQNEAQ (reference sequence). The chain's CDR3 is CASSLVGGGFTYEQYF. CDR3 bases: TGTGCCAGCAGCCTAGTCGGGGGAGGTTTCACCTACGAGCAGTACTTC. Supplemented by reference TRBV7-9 and TRBJ2-7, the full variable domain reads DTGVSQNPRHKITKRGQNVTFRCDPISEHNRLYWYRQTLGQGPEFLTYFQNEAQLEKSRLLSDRFSAERPKGSFSTLEIQRTEQGDSAMYLCASSLVGGGFTYEQYFGPGTRLTVT.

Worth noting for this clone: The junction departs from the called germline gene at one end, perhaps through a read error. The chain combines TRBV7-7 with TRBJ2-5; TRBD2 matches 11 bases. From germline, CDR1 is SSHAT and CDR2 FNYEAQ (reference sequence). This CDR3 contains 15 residues. CDR3 bases: TGTGCTAGCAGCTTATTAGCGGGGGGGCAAGAGACCCAGTACTTC. It is translated as CASSLLAGGQETQYF.